This record covers a single TCR beta chain. The CDR3 length is 14 residues. Germline V gene lookup returns CDR1 SNHLY and CDR2 FYNNEI. Trimming took 2 bases from V and 5 from J, leaving 12 bases between them. This entry is derived from a study of OX40 agonist ivuxolimab in advanced cancers. Profiling relied on immunoSEQ multiplex PCR, and the TCRdb table lists in-frame clones only, not all of them. The sample includes 85,000 to 100,000 clones, 85% of them seen just once. The source of this sequence is an adult with an advanced solid tumor such as melanoma, head and neck, liver or kidney cancer. The sequencing used CD4+ or CD8+ T cells sorted from blood, collected in a trial of the OX40 agonist ivuxolimab. The chain employs TRBV2 and TRBJ1-2; D gene unclear. The CDR3 DNA sequence: TGTGCCAGCAGTGAAACTCGGCAGGAGTATGGCTACACCTTC. Encoded protein: CASSETRQEYGYTF.